The clone carrying this TCR beta chain was counted at least ten times. CDR3 length: 17 amino acids. V dropped 8 bases and J dropped 0; count of bases not matched to a gene: 13. In germline, CDR1 is MNHNS, CDR2 SASEGT. This sample is part of a study of CD8+CD57+ T cells in acquired aplastic anemia. The wider study: Each DNA sample taken from sorted CD4+ and CD8+ cells came to roughly 3.5 ug on average.

Genomic DNA served as template for TCR beta VDJ and CDR3 profiling. TCRdb re-called the reads with MiXCR, one entry per CDR3 protein. The sample comprises just over 150,000 distinct CDR3 sequences, more than 40% of which are singletons, and about 30% rests with the top ten. An expansion of CD8+CD57+ cells by flow cytometry had been shown in patients chosen for sequencing. Each patient had severe acquired aplastic anemia. None of the patients had been given any therapy when their blood was sampled. The sample taken for sequencing was sorted CD4+, CD8+, or CD8+CD57+ T cells (not recorded which) from PBMCs. The chain joins TRBV6-1 to TRBJ2-7; 10 nucleotides align to TRBD2. This TCR was sampled from a human donor with aplastic anemia. CDR3 loop: CASGSGPGLADSYEQYF. DNA of the CDR3: TGTGCCAGCGGTAGCGGTCCCGGACTAGCGGACTCCTACGAGCAGTACTTC.